The rows below give T cell receptor beta chains drawn from one sample of a study of early T cells in non-severe SARS-CoV-2 infection. TCRdb passed the 5' RACE reads through MiXCR, listing each CDR3 protein once. The sample carries more than 55,000 distinct CDR3 sequences, 4.6% recorded once. The material sequenced was whole blood, taken at baseline. Receptor source: an adult who was a healthcare worker with PCR-confirmed SARS-CoV-2 infection or an uninfected control (not recorded which). The donor label of this sample is uncertain. Both conserved end residues are part of each CDR3. The D gene is left open where the match is weak. Some rows have no size entry. The others give once, few or many, or a class for an expanded clone.

abundance: few
j_gene: TRBJ2-5
len: 14
v_gene: TRBV6-2/TRBV6-3
d_gene: TRBD1
CDR3aa: CASSLTGGKETQYF
CDR3nt: TGTGCCAGCAGTCTGACAGGGGGAAAAGAGACCCAGTACTTC

abundance: NA
j_gene: TRBJ2-5
len: 14
v_gene: TRBV30
d_gene: NA
CDR3aa: CAWTRGTARETQYF
CDR3nt: TGTGCCTGGACCCGAGGGACCGCCAGAGAGACCCAGTACTTC

abundance: NA
j_gene: TRBJ2-6
len: 16
v_gene: TRBV3-1
d_gene: TRBD1
CDR3aa: CASSRGQGAGANVLTF
CDR3nt: TGTGCCAGCAGCCGGGGACAGGGGGCTGGGGCCAACGTCCTGACTTTC

abundance: NA
j_gene: TRBJ2-7
len: 15
v_gene: TRBV20-1
d_gene: TRBD2
CDR3aa: CSARLWASGTYEQYF
CDR3nt: TGCAGTGCTAGACTTTGGGCTAGCGGAACCTACGAGCAGTACTTC

abundance: few
j_gene: TRBJ1-1
len: 12
v_gene: TRBV30
d_gene: NA
CDR3aa: CAWRDLGTEAFF
CDR3nt: TGTGCCTGGAGGGACCTGGGGACTGAAGCTTTCTTT

abundance: few
j_gene: TRBJ2-3
len: 14
v_gene: TRBV12-3/TRBV12-4
d_gene: NA
CDR3aa: CASTIEVAGDTQYF
CDR3nt: TGTGCCAGCACCATAGAGGTAGCTGGAGATACGCAGTATTTT

abundance: few
j_gene: TRBJ2-1
len: 18
v_gene: TRBV5-1
d_gene: NA
CDR3aa: CASSRATVRTASYNEQFF
CDR3nt: TGCGCCAGCAGCCGAGCGACGGTTCGGACAGCCTCCTACAATGAGCAGTTCTTC

abundance: many
j_gene: TRBJ1-2
len: 13
v_gene: TRBV4-3
d_gene: NA
CDR3aa: CASSQDNGYGYTF
CDR3nt: TGCGCCAGCAGCCAAGATAACGGCTATGGCTACACCTTC

abundance: many
j_gene: TRBJ1-2
len: 13
v_gene: TRBV10-3
d_gene: NA
CDR3aa: CAISEEEFYGYTF
CDR3nt: TGTGCCATCAGTGAAGAGGAGTTCTATGGCTACACCTTC

abundance: many
j_gene: TRBJ1-2
len: 18
v_gene: TRBV6-2/TRBV6-3
d_gene: NA
CDR3aa: CASSYGRVLRERDYGYTF
CDR3nt: TGTGCCAGCAGTTACGGCCGTGTCTTGAGGGAGAGAGACTATGGCTACACCTTC

abundance: many
j_gene: TRBJ1-1
len: 11
v_gene: TRBV29-1
d_gene: NA
CDR3aa: CSVERRGEAFF
CDR3nt: TGCAGCGTTGAGAGGCGTGGTGAAGCTTTCTTT

abundance: many
j_gene: TRBJ2-7
len: 14
v_gene: TRBV6-5
d_gene: NA
CDR3aa: CASSPRSNLVEQYF
CDR3nt: TGTGCCAGCAGTCCCAGGTCCAATCTCGTCGAGCAGTACTTC

abundance: NA
j_gene: TRBJ2-1
len: 12
v_gene: TRBV4-1
d_gene: NA
CDR3aa: CASTGGANEQFF
CDR3nt: TGCGCCAGCACCGGAGGGGCCAATGAGCAGTTCTTC

abundance: NA
j_gene: TRBJ2-3
len: 12
v_gene: TRBV5-1
d_gene: NA
CDR3aa: CASSSTPDTQYF
CDR3nt: TGCGCCAGCAGCTCCACTCCAGATACGCAGTATTTT

abundance: many
j_gene: TRBJ1-4
len: 13
v_gene: TRBV20-1
d_gene: NA
CDR3aa: CSGSGRINEKLFF
CDR3nt: TGCAGTGGGTCGGGGCGAATTAATGAAAAACTGTTTTTT

abundance: many
j_gene: TRBJ2-1
len: 11
v_gene: TRBV20-1
d_gene: NA
CDR3aa: CSARSGNEQFF
CDR3nt: TGCAGTGCTAGATCAGGGAACGAGCAGTTCTTC

abundance: many
j_gene: TRBJ1-1
len: 14
v_gene: TRBV18
d_gene: NA
CDR3aa: CASSPDPANTEAFF
CDR3nt: TGTGCCAGCTCACCGGACCCAGCGAACACTGAAGCTTTCTTT

abundance: medium-sized
j_gene: TRBJ1-1
len: 11
v_gene: TRBV24-1
d_gene: NA
CDR3aa: CATRRDGEAFF
CDR3nt: TGTGCCACCCGAAGGGACGGTGAGGCTTTCTTT

abundance: few
j_gene: TRBJ1-2
len: 11
v_gene: TRBV28
d_gene: NA
CDR3aa: CASSLGGGYTF
CDR3nt: TGTGCCAGCAGTTTAGGAGGTGGCTACACCTTC

abundance: many
j_gene: TRBJ1-2
len: 15
v_gene: TRBV12-3/TRBV12-4
d_gene: NA
CDR3aa: CASSSNRVPNGGYTF
CDR3nt: TGTGCCAGCAGTTCGAACAGGGTACCCAACGGTGGCTACACCTTC

abundance: few
j_gene: TRBJ1-1
len: 14
v_gene: TRBV5-1
d_gene: NA
CDR3aa: CASSPGAGDTEAFF
CDR3nt: TGCGCCAGCAGCCCAGGAGCCGGCGACACTGAAGCTTTCTTT

abundance: many
j_gene: TRBJ2-1
len: 15
v_gene: TRBV10-1
d_gene: NA
CDR3aa: CASSDFGGPGNEQFF
CDR3nt: TGCGCCAGCAGTGACTTCGGGGGTCCTGGCAATGAGCAGTTCTTC

abundance: NA
j_gene: TRBJ2-2
len: 15
v_gene: TRBV28
d_gene: NA
CDR3aa: CASLEARTVTGELFF
CDR3nt: TGTGCCAGTCTCGAGGCCCGCACGGTAACCGGGGAGCTGTTTTTT

abundance: many
j_gene: TRBJ2-2
len: 14
v_gene: TRBV27
d_gene: NA
CDR3aa: CASRVYLNTGELFF
CDR3nt: TGTGCCAGCAGAGTGTATCTCAACACCGGGGAGCTGTTTTTT

abundance: many
j_gene: TRBJ2-7
len: 17
v_gene: TRBV4-1
d_gene: TRBD1
CDR3aa: CASSQSERDRVGYEQYF
CDR3nt: TGCGCCAGCAGCCAATCGGAACGGGACAGGGTGGGGTACGAGCAGTACTTC

abundance: many
j_gene: TRBJ1-5
len: 15
v_gene: TRBV6-6
d_gene: TRBD1
CDR3aa: CASIQDRNSNQPQHF
CDR3nt: TGTGCCAGCATTCAGGACAGGAATAGCAATCAGCCCCAGCATTTT

abundance: NA
j_gene: TRBJ2-7
len: 12
v_gene: TRBV29-1
d_gene: NA
CDR3aa: CSAGKGSYEQYF
CDR3nt: TGCAGCGCCGGGAAGGGGAGTTACGAGCAGTACTTC

abundance: NA
j_gene: TRBJ2-3
len: 14
v_gene: TRBV6-2/TRBV6-3
d_gene: TRBD2
CDR3aa: CASSSRGGTDTQYF
CDR3nt: TGTGCCAGCAGTTCGCGGGGGGGCACAGATACGCAGTATTTT

abundance: many
j_gene: TRBJ1-2
len: 13
v_gene: TRBV28
d_gene: NA
CDR3aa: CASNQQGGYGYTF
CDR3nt: TGTGCCAGCAACCAACAGGGAGGCTATGGCTACACCTTC

abundance: many
j_gene: TRBJ1-1
len: 16
v_gene: TRBV18
d_gene: NA
CDR3aa: CASSLGPNRENTEAFF
CDR3nt: TGTGCCAGCTCACTGGGCCCGAACAGGGAGAACACTGAAGCTTTCTTT

abundance: few
j_gene: TRBJ2-3
len: 14
v_gene: TRBV4-3
d_gene: NA
CDR3aa: CASSPMGVADTQYF
CDR3nt: TGCGCCAGCAGCCCCATGGGGGTAGCAGATACGCAGTATTTT

abundance: NA
j_gene: TRBJ1-1
len: 14
v_gene: TRBV12-3/TRBV12-4
d_gene: TRBD1
CDR3aa: CASTRTGANTEAFF
CDR3nt: TGTGCCAGCACCCGGACAGGGGCGAACACTGAAGCTTTCTTT

abundance: few
j_gene: TRBJ2-1
len: 16
v_gene: TRBV20-1
d_gene: TRBD2
CDR3aa: CSARGRTSGIYNEQFF
CDR3nt: TGCAGTGCTAGAGGGAGGACTAGCGGGATATACAATGAGCAGTTCTTC

abundance: many
j_gene: TRBJ2-2
len: 16
v_gene: TRBV7-2
d_gene: NA
CDR3aa: CASSLAGSRNTGELFF
CDR3nt: TGTGCCAGCAGCTTAGCCGGTAGCAGAAACACCGGGGAGCTGTTTTTT

abundance: many
j_gene: TRBJ2-7
len: 14
v_gene: TRBV6-2/TRBV6-3
d_gene: NA
CDR3aa: CASSYSGSSYEQYF
CDR3nt: TGTGCCAGCAGTTACTCCGGTAGCTCCTACGAGCAGTACTTC

abundance: many
j_gene: TRBJ2-3
len: 15
v_gene: TRBV20-1
d_gene: NA
CDR3aa: CSACGQPLCTDTQYF
CDR3nt: TGCAGTGCTTGCGGACAGCCACTTTGTACAGATACGCAGTATTTT

abundance: many
j_gene: TRBJ2-3
len: 17
v_gene: TRBV10-3
d_gene: TRBD2
CDR3aa: CAISENRLAVGADTQYF
CDR3nt: TGTGCCATCAGTGAGAACCGACTAGCGGTCGGGGCAGATACGCAGTATTTT

abundance: many
j_gene: TRBJ2-3
len: 15
v_gene: TRBV7-3
d_gene: TRBD2
CDR3aa: CASSPRSGDTDTQYF
CDR3nt: TGTGCCAGCAGCCCGAGAAGCGGGGACACAGATACGCAGTATTTT

abundance: many
j_gene: TRBJ2-1
len: 16
v_gene: TRBV4-3
d_gene: TRBD1
CDR3aa: CASSQDKGTGDNEQFF
CDR3nt: TGCGCCAGCAGCCAAGACAAAGGGACAGGGGACAATGAGCAGTTCTTC

abundance: many
j_gene: TRBJ2-7
len: 15
v_gene: TRBV29-1
d_gene: NA
CDR3aa: CSVVLSGAISYEQYF
CDR3nt: TGCAGCGTTGTTTTAAGCGGAGCCATCTCGTACGAGCAGTACTTC

abundance: many
j_gene: TRBJ2-2
len: 16
v_gene: TRBV20-1
d_gene: TRBD2
CDR3aa: CSARLPGTSYTGELFF
CDR3nt: TGCAGTGCTAGACTCCCCGGGACTAGCTACACCGGGGAGCTGTTTTTT

abundance: many
j_gene: TRBJ1-3
len: 12
v_gene: TRBV11-2
d_gene: NA
CDR3aa: CASSLLGNTIYF
CDR3nt: TGTGCCAGCAGCTTACTGGGAAACACCATATATTTT

abundance: few
j_gene: TRBJ2-7
len: 18
v_gene: TRBV4-2
d_gene: NA
CDR3aa: CASSQDLGGAAHSYEQYF
CDR3nt: TGTGCCAGCAGCCAAGATCTAGGGGGAGCGGCCCACTCCTACGAGCAGTACTTC

abundance: many
j_gene: TRBJ2-1
len: 15
v_gene: TRBV7-6
d_gene: NA
CDR3aa: CASSLSGASYNEQFF
CDR3nt: TGTGCCAGCAGCTTATCCGGGGCCTCTTACAATGAGCAGTTCTTC

abundance: many
j_gene: TRBJ1-4
len: 16
v_gene: TRBV13
d_gene: NA
CDR3aa: CASRIAGTATNEKLFF
CDR3nt: TGTGCCAGCAGAATAGCCGGGACTGCAACTAATGAAAAACTGTTTTTT

abundance: many
j_gene: TRBJ2-3
len: 13
v_gene: TRBV29-1
d_gene: NA
CDR3aa: CSVAESGGDTQYF
CDR3nt: TGCAGCGTAGCCGAAAGTGGAGGAGATACGCAGTATTTT

abundance: many
j_gene: TRBJ1-1
len: 13
v_gene: TRBV28
d_gene: TRBD1
CDR3aa: CASSLGQDNEAFF
CDR3nt: TGTGCCAGCAGTTTAGGACAGGATAATGAAGCTTTCTTT

abundance: NA
j_gene: TRBJ2-7
len: 15
v_gene: TRBV12-3/TRBV12-4
d_gene: TRBD1
CDR3aa: CASRAPGTGNHEQYF
CDR3nt: TGTGCCAGCCGGGCGCCCGGGACAGGGAACCACGAGCAGTACTTC

abundance: many
j_gene: TRBJ2-7
len: 12
v_gene: TRBV6-2/TRBV6-3
d_gene: TRBD1
CDR3aa: CASTRTGYEQYF
CDR3nt: TGTGCCAGCACCCGGACAGGCTACGAGCAGTACTTC